This section outlines one TCR beta chain sequence together with its context. The antigen remains unidentified. Primers for the PCR totalled 60 Vbeta and 13 Jbeta. Assay used: immunoSEQ multiplex PCR; TCRdb lists only in-frame clones, some missing. The repertoire holds a few hundred thousand clones, with 75% to 85% as singletons. The sample originates from a study of cytomegalovirus exposure and HLA in healthy donors. Whole-study results and caveats: Cytomegalovirus-associated TCR beta chains were listed, numbering more than 150. Most TCR sequences were rare, but some public TCRs occurred in many donors. A missense DCLRE1C variant was associated with V- and J-gene trimming of TCR beta chains in a later analysis, and an independent cohort replicated the association. Segments of the TCR beta V type were, in most cases, productive about 90% or about 30% of the time in an earlier analysis.

Trimming took 0 bases from V and 4 from J, leaving 4 bases between them. Germline-derived CDR1 and CDR2 are KGHSH and LQKENI. The CDR3 is 13 residues long. The chain couples TRBV18 to TRBJ1-3; the D is unclear. What was sequenced was PBMCs. The origin of this receptor is a woman aged 60-70 years in good health and CMV-seropositive. CDR3 DNA: TGTGCCAGCTCACCACCGAGCGGAAACACCATATATTTT. Residues: CASSPPSGNTIYF.